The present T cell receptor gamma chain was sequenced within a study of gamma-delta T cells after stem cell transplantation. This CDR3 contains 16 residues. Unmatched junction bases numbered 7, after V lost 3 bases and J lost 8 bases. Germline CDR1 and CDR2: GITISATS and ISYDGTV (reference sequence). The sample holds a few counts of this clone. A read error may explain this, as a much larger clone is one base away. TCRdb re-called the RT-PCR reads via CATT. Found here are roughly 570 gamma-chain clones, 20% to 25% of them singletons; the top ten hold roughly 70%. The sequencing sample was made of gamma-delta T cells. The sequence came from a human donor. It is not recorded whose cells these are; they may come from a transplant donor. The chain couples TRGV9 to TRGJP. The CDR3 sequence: CALWELKKLGKKIKVF. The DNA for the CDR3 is TGTGCCTTGTGGGAGCTTAAAAAGTTGGGCAAAAAAATCAAGGTATTT.